This is a list of T cell receptor beta chains from one sample in a study of cytomegalovirus exposure and HLA in healthy donors. Assay: immunoSEQ multiplex PCR; the TCRdb copy retains only in-frame clones and omits some. The sample includes over 70,000 clones, approximately 69% of them seen just once. The sequencing input was PBMCs. Receptors were obtained from a woman aged 45-59 years in good health and CMV-seropositive. Each CDR3 is given with its conserved first and last residue. The size field is filled for only some rows; it gives once, few, many or a size class.

clone size | J gene | CDR3 length | V gene | CDR3 protein
NA | TRBJ2-7 | 15 | TRBV5-5 | CASSWGDRGRDEQYF
NA | TRBJ2-7 | 12 | TRBV29-1 | CSGTGGDYEQYF
NA | TRBJ2-7 | 13 | TRBV7-2 | CASSFGVLYEQYF
NA | TRBJ1-3 | 13 | TRBV11-2 | CASSLSSGNTIYF
once | TRBJ2-3 | 14 | TRBV7-8 | CASSSPGQGNTQYF
once | TRBJ1-2 | 13 | TRBV30 | CAWSRGSENGYTF
once | TRBJ2-7 | 18 | TRBV6-1 | CASSEQTYLGAGNYEQYF
few | TRBJ1-1 | 14 | TRBV4-2 | CASSQDPGFTEAFF
NA | TRBJ1-5 | 15 | TRBV13 | CASSLGQVSNQPQHF
NA | TRBJ1-1 | 15 | TRBV5-6 | CASSFLDRAATEAFF
few | TRBJ2-7 | 17 | TRBV19 | CASSHGHPDRPSYEQYF
NA | TRBJ2-2 | 15 | TRBV5-4 | CASSLGAPNTGELFF
NA | NA | 13 | TRBV5-4 | CASSPLSSYEQYF
NA | TRBJ2-1 | 17 | TRBV10-3 | CAISPPGRGGQGNEQFF
NA | TRBJ2-7 | 13 | TRBV7-9 | CASSSSGGYEQYF
NA | TRBJ1-2 | 12 | TRBV9 | CASSVSAGGYTF
NA | TRBJ1-1 | 13 | TRBV2 | CASTGSVSTEAFF
NA | TRBJ1-2 | 15 | TRBV7-2 | CASSAGQGALFGYTF
NA | TRBJ1-2 | 15 | TRBV9 | CASSVGLLPGYGYTF
NA | TRBJ2-6 | 15 | TRBV9 | CASSVASSGANVLTF
NA | TRBJ1-3 | 13 | TRBV2 | CATGQGEGNTIYF
NA | TRBJ2-3 | 16 | TRBV9 | CASSVFSGTSTDTQYF
few | TRBJ2-1 | 13 | TRBV6-6 | CASTRTRSVEQFF
NA | TRBJ1-1 | 15 | TRBV6-1 | CASSEAEGVNTEAFF
once | TRBJ1-5 | 15 | TRBV27 | CASSQDRYGNQPQHF
few | TRBJ2-5 | 14 | TRBV5-5 | CASSAVSAAETQYF